This T cell receptor (beta chain) was captured by sequencing in a study of blood T cell repertoires in COVID-19. CDR1 MNHEY and CDR2 SVGAGI come from the germline V gene. This CDR3 region has 15 residues. Deletions cut 11 bases from V and 4 bases from J, with 20 bases between. Generated by immunoSEQ multiplex PCR, the TCRdb table keeps only in-frame clones and is missing some. The sample consists of about 94,000 clones, roughly 80% of them appearing once. The specimen sequenced was peripheral blood. The chain links TRBV6-5 to TRBJ2-2; tentatively, D is TRBD2 (7 bases). This receptor was taken from a human donor in a cohort sampled during active COVID-19. CDR3: CAGETGAGATGELFF. CDR3 bases: TGTGCCGGTGAGACGGGGGCGGGAGCCACCGGGGAGCTGTTTTTT.